The present T cell receptor beta chain was sequenced within a study of blood T cell repertoires in COVID-19. Whole-study context: The origin of the acute and convalescent COVID-19 samples was the United States, Italy and Spain. The cDNA or gDNA used as material had been derived from T cells, B-cell-depleted T cells, or PBMCs.

Per the authors' pipeline: For nucleated cells, counts were estimated from reference gene primer amplification. Libraries were prepared by immunoSEQ multiplex PCR; TCRdb keeps only in-frame clonotypes and omits some of them. That table furnishes V, J and clone size, whereas the DNA furnished D and trimming. This sample has some 59,000 clones, with roughly nine tenths found just once. Germline V gene sequence: CDR1 SGHTA, CDR2 FQGNSA. CDR3 length: 14 amino acids. The V segment lost 5 bases and the J segment 6 bases; nucleotides outside the gene matches: 10. V is TRBV7-2 and J is TRBJ2-7; 7 nucleotides align to TRBD1. The sequencing sample was made of peripheral blood. This sequence was found in a man aged 55 to 70 with acute or convalescent COVID-19. The DNA for the CDR3 is TGTGCCAGCAGCCGCGGACAGGCGGTCGTCGAGCAGTACTTC. Translation gives CASSRGQAVVEQYF. The full variable domain, its missing parts supplied by reference TRBV7-2 and TRBJ2-7, is GAGVSQSPSNKVTEKGKDVELRCDPISGHTALYWYRQSLGQGLEFLIYFQGNSAPDKSGLPSDRFSAERTGGSVSTLTIQRTQQEDSAVYLCASSRGQAVVEQYFGPGTRLTVT.